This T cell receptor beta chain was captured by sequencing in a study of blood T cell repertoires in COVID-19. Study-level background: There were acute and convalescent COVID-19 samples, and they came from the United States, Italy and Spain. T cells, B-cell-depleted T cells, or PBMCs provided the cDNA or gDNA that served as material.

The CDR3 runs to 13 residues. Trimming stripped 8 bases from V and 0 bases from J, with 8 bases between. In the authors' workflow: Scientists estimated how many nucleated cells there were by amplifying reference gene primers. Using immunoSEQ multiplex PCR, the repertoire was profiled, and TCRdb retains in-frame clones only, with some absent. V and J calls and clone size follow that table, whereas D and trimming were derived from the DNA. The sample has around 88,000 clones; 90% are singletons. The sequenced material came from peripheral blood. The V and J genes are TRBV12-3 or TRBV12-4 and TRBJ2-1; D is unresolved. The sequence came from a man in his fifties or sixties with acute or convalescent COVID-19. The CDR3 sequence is CASWLSSYNEQFF. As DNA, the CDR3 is TGTGCCAGCTGGCTCAGCTCCTACAATGAGCAGTTCTTC.